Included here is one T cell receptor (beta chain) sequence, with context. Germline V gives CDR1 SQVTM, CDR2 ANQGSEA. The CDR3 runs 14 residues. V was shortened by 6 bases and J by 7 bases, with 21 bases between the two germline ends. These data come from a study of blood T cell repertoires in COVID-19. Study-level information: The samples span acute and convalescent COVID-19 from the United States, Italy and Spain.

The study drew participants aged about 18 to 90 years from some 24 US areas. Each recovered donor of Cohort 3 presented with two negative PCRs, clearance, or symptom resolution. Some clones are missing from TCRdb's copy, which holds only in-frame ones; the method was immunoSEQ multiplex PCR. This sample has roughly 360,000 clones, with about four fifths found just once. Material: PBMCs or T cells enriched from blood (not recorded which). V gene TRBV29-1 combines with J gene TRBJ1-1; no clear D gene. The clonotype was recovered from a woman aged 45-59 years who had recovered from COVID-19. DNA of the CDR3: TGCAGCGTCGCTAGAGCGGGTATCGGTAGTGAAGCTTTCTTT. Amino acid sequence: CSVARAGIGSEAFF.